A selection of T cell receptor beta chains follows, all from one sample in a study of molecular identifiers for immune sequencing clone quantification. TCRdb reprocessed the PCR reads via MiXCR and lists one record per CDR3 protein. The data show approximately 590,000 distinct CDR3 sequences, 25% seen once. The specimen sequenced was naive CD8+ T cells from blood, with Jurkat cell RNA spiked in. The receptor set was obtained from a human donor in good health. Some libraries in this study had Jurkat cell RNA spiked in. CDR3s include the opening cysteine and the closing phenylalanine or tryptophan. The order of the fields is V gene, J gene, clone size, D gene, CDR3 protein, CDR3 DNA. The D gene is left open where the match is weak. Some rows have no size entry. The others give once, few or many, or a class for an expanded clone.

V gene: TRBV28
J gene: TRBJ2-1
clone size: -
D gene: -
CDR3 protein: CASSLSIYNEQFF
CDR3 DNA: TGTGCCAGCAGTTTATCGATTTACAATGAGCAGTTCTTC

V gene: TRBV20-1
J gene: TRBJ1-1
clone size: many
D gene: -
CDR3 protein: CSATFRTENTEAFF
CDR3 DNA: TGCAGTGCTACCTTTAGGACCGAGAACACTGAAGCTTTCTTT

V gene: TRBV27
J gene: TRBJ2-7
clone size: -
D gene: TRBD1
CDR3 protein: CASSQQGTGYYEQYF
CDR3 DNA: TGTGCCAGCAGCCAGCAGGGGACAGGGTACTACGAGCAGTACTTC

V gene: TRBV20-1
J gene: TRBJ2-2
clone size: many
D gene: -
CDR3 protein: CSATLAFTGELFF
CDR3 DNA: TGCAGTGCTACGCTAGCCTTCACCGGGGAGCTGTTTTTT

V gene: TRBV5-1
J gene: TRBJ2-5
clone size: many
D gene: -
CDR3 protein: CASSLVSFETQYF
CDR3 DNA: TGCGCCAGCAGCTTGGTCAGTTTTGAGACCCAGTACTTC

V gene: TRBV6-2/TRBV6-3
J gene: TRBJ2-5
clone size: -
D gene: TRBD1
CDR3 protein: CASSYPDRGPFRATQYF
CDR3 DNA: TGTGCCAGCAGTTACCCGGACAGGGGCCCGTTCAGGGCGACCCAGTACTTC

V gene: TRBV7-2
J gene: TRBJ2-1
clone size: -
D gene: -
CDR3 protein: CACSPPASVEQFF
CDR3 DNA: TGTGCCTGCAGCCCCCCTGCTAGTGTCGAGCAGTTCTTC

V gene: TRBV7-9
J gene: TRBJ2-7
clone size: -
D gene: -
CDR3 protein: CASMAAVSYEQYF
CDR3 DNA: TGTGCCAGCATGGCAGCGGTATCCTACGAGCAGTACTTC

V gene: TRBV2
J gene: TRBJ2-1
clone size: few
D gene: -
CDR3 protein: CAILWGNEQFF
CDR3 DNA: TGTGCCATCCTTTGGGGGAATGAGCAGTTCTTC

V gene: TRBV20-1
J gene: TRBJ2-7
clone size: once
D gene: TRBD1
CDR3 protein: CSARWTGITFEQYF
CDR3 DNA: TGCAGTGCTAGATGGACAGGGATAACCTTCGAGCAGTACTTC

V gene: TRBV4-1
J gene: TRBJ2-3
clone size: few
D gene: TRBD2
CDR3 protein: CASSLGVGGELTDTQYF
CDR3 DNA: TGCGCCAGCAGCCTGGGGGTGGGAGGGGAACTCACAGATACGCAGTATTTT

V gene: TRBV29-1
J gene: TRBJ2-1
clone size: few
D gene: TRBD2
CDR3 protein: CSVQGLAGYNEQFF
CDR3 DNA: TGCAGCGTCCAGGGACTAGCGGGCTACAATGAGCAGTTCTTC

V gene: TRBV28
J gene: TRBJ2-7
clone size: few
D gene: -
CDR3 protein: CASSTVIRVGEQYF
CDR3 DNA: TGTGCCAGCAGTACCGTTATCAGGGTTGGCGAGCAGTACTTC

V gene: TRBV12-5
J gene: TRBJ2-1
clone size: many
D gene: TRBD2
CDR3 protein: CASGPKTSGGAENEQFF
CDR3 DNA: TGTGCTAGTGGACCCAAAACTAGCGGGGGGGCCGAGAATGAGCAGTTCTTC

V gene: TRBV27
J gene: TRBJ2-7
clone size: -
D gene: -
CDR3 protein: CAGSPRQSSYEQYF
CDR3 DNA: TGTGCCGGCAGTCCGAGACAGAGCTCCTACGAGCAGTACTTC

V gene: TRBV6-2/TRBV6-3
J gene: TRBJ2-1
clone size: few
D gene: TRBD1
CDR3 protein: CASRKTADRGAYNEQFF
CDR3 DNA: TGTGCCAGCAGAAAAACGGCCGACAGGGGGGCCTACAATGAGCAGTTCTTC

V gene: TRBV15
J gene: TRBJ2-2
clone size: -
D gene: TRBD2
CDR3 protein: CATSRDLGVSGFFTGELFF
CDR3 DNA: TGTGCCACCAGCAGAGATCTCGGGGTTAGCGGGTTTTTCACCGGGGAGCTGTTTTTT

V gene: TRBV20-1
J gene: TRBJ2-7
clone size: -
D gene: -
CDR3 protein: CSAIWLAGEQYF
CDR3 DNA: TGCAGTGCTATATGGCTAGCTGGCGAGCAGTACTTC

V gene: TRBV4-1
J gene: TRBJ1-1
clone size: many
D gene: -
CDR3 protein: CASSQGTEMNTEAFF
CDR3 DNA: TGCGCCAGCAGCCAAGGGACGGAGATGAACACTGAAGCTTTCTTT

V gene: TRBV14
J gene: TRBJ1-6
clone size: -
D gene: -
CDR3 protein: CASSQVETTTYNSPLHF
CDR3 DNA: TGTGCCAGCAGCCAAGTCGAAACAACGACCTATAATTCACCCCTCCACTTT

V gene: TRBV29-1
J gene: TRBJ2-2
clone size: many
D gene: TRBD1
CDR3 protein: CSVEDRGTGNPGELFF
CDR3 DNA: TGCAGCGTTGAAGATCGGGGGACAGGCAACCCCGGGGAGCTGTTTTTT

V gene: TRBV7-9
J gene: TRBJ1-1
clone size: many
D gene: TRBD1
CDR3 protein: CASSPGQGAVTEAFF
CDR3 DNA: TGTGCCAGCAGCCCGGGACAGGGGGCGGTCACTGAAGCTTTCTTT

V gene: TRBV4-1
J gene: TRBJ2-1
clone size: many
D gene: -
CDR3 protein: CASSQAHRASSYNEQFF
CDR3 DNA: TGCGCCAGCAGCCAAGCCCACAGGGCCAGCTCCTACAATGAGCAGTTCTTC